This entry concerns a single T cell receptor (beta chain). Its target antigen remains unknown. Base qualities are not provided; no much larger clone lies one nucleotide away. Per the germline V gene (reference sequence), SEHNR is the CDR1 and FQNEAQ is the CDR2. Measured from the cysteine to the phenylalanine, the CDR3 is 14 residues long. CDR3 DNA only is kept here, 42 bases in frame from base 1. V drops 1 base and J drops 4 bases, leaving 8 bases in between. The data stem from a study of identical twins (dated by TCRdb to about 2016). Study-wide context: To test whether fetal clonotypes persist, this study deep-sequenced TCR alpha and beta repertoires from monozygotic twins, from unrelated adults of various ages, and from cord blood. To rule out contamination, replicate twin experiments were performed at different times with different library preparation protocols.

All donors were healthy Caucasians. Three pairs of female monozygotic twins, all aged roughly 18 to 29 years, were included in the twin cohort. Positive isolation kits from Invitrogen were used to isolate the CD4+ and CD8+ T cell populations. Receptor amplification or capture employed 5' RACE. Sequencer: Illumina HiSeq 2000. Template switching added a universal primer binding site, and the final cDNA carried a unique molecular identifier that allowed TCR cDNA molecules to be counted accurately. Specific primers in the conserved constant-segment region were used to synthesize first-strand cDNA for TCR alpha and beta chains. To control for contamination, each cDNA library was double barcoded with a SMART-Mk sample barcode plus Illumina barcodes. TruSeq adapter sequences along with Illumina sample barcodes were introduced in two successive PCR steps. TCR alpha and beta cDNA libraries were sequenced on the Illumina HiSeq platform with custom primers. In the paper's pipeline: MiGEC was used to process raw reads and extract unique molecular identifiers, and MiXCR was used to find CDR3 positions. Recombination models were inferred per individual with the repgenHMM and IGoR tools using an EM algorithm. The analysis of shared clonotypes was done with the tcR package in R, with sharing normalized by the product of cloneset sizes. To study raw recombination without the effects of thymic and clonal selection, out-of-frame nonproductive sequences were analyzed. TCRdb trimmed the raw reads at Q25, called clones with MiXCR and kept productive beta chains. Every entry covers one CDR3 protein and lists the most common genes and DNA from its rows. The V and J calls follow TCRdb's processing rather than the paper's. In this sample the table shows fewer than 550,000 distinct CDR3 sequences, 12% to 15% of which occur a single time. The top ten clones comprise 0.35% to 0.45% of the sample.

Results the study describes overall, beyond this receptor: Because the same donors could not be followed over many years, the conclusions depended on cross-sectional statistical analysis. Invariant T cells such as MAIT and iNKT could partly confound zero-insertion analyses, though diverse VJ usage argued against this for most clonotypes. Recombination models systematically underestimated out-of-frame TCR alpha sharing in monozygotic twins but agreed with sharing between unrelated individuals. Fewer insertions were carried by abundant cord blood beta clonotypes, a similar but weaker trend appeared in young adult naive repertoires, and no such trend appeared in memory repertoires. A weaker excess of twin sharing was found in beta out-of-frame sequences because the signal-to-noise ratio was lowered by fewer shared sequences. Compared with coincidental sharing between unrelated individuals, an excess of low generation-probability sequences was observed among out-of-frame TCR alpha sequences shared between twins.

These data were also filed under a second study, of yellow fever vaccine responses in identical twins. As the second publication notes: The T cell response to vaccination in identical twins was reported by the authors to appear partly convergent and partly personalized. In the study, vaccine-responding T cell clones were precisely tracked in identical twins.

Input material: CD4+ T cells sorted from blood. The sequence came from a young woman in good health. The chain uses TRBV7-9 and TRBJ2-1, with an unclear D gene assignment. Read as DNA, the sequence is TGTGCCAGCAGCTTAGGGTTCCCGTACAATGAGCAGTTCTTC. Translated, this is CASSLGFPYNEQFF.